The rows below give T cell receptor beta chains drawn from one sample of a study of cytomegalovirus exposure and HLA in healthy donors. TCRdb's copy holds only in-frame clones and misses some; the assay was immunoSEQ multiplex PCR. The profile shows 110,000 to 150,000 clones, 94% of them singletons. Sequenced: PBMCs. The receptor source for this set is a man between 18 and 35 years old in good health and CMV-seropositive. CDR3s include the opening cysteine and the closing phenylalanine or tryptophan. The D gene is left open where the match is weak. Only some rows state a clone size, as once, few, many or a class for expanded clones.

abundance	j_gene	v_gene	d_gene	len	CDR3aa	CDR3nt
NA	TRBJ2-3	TRBV6-1	NA	17	CASSEVLGGGGGDTQYF	TGTGCCAGCAGTGAAGTCTTGGGGGGGGGCGGAGGAGATACGCAGTATTTT
NA	TRBJ1-4	TRBV28	TRBD1	18	CASSLTGTGGLGNEKLFF	TGTGCCAGCAGTTTGACCGGGACAGGGGGATTAGGTAATGAAAAACTGTTTTTT
NA	TRBJ2-7	TRBV27	TRBD1	15	CASSPSPPDRNEQYF	TGTGCCAGCAGTCCCTCCCCCCCGGACAGGAACGAGCAGTACTTC
few	TRBJ1-5	TRBV5-5	NA	18	CASSLASVVPLSNQPQHF	TGTGCCAGCAGCTTGGCTTCGGTGGTGCCCTTAAGCAATCAGCCCCAGCATTTT
NA	TRBJ2-3	TRBV27	NA	12	CASGAGPDTQYF	TGTGCCAGCGGGGCAGGGCCAGATACGCAGTATTTT
once	TRBJ2-7	TRBV7-9	TRBD1	15	CASSSPGQGSYEQYF	TGTGCCAGCAGCTCACCGGGACAGGGCTCCTACGAGCAGTACTTC
NA	TRBJ1-6	TRBV28	NA	14	CASSRQLVNSPLHF	TGTGCCAGCTCAAGACAGCTTGTTAATTCACCCCTCCACTTT
NA	TRBJ2-3	TRBV6-5	NA	13	CASSTTRADTQYF	TGTGCCAGCAGTACGACTCGGGCAGATACGCAGTATTTT
NA	TRBJ1-1	TRBV28	NA	14	CASSLKVGRNEAFF	TGTGCCAGCAGTTTAAAGGTAGGGAGGAATGAAGCTTTCTTT
NA	TRBJ2-2	TRBV11-2	NA	16	CAGGKPRAKNTGELFF	TGTGCTGGAGGGAAACCCAGGGCGAAAAACACCGGGGAGCTGTTTTTT
NA	TRBJ1-2	TRBV5-1	TRBD1	15	CASSDTGGANYGYTF	TGCGCCAGCAGCGATACAGGGGGCGCTAACTATGGCTACACCTTC
NA	TRBJ2-7	TRBV6-6	NA	12	CASSPAEREQYF	TGTGCCAGCAGCCCTGCTGAGAGGGAGCAGTACTTC
NA	TRBJ1-1	TRBV6-1	TRBD1	13	CAEGAGGITEAFF	TGTGCCGAAGGGGCAGGGGGCATCACTGAAGCTTTCTTT
few	TRBJ1-6	TRBV27	TRBD1	14	CASSSGTGLSPLHF	TGTGCCAGCAGTTCCGGGACAGGGCTTTCACCCCTCCACTTT
NA	TRBJ2-5	TRBV5-1	TRBD1	13	CASGKTGLETQYF	TGCGCCAGCGGAAAGACAGGGCTTGAGACCCAGTACTTC
NA	TRBJ2-1	TRBV18	NA	13	CASSPQPQDEQFF	TGTGCCAGCTCACCACAACCCCAGGATGAGCAGTTCTTC
NA	TRBJ2-1	TRBV7-8	NA	16	CASSPLPGTYYNEQFF	TGTGCCAGCAGCCCCCTACCGGGGACATACTACAATGAGCAGTTCTTC
NA	TRBJ2-1	TRBV5-6	NA	15	CASSWRKRGSNEQFF	TGTGCCAGCAGCTGGAGGAAGAGGGGGAGCAATGAGCAGTTCTTC
NA	TRBJ2-1	TRBV5-1	NA	14	CASSLVAGAVEQFF	TGCGCCAGCAGCTTGGTGGCAGGGGCGGTTGAGCAGTTCTTC
NA	TRBJ2-1	TRBV29-1	TRBD2	16	CSVVGNSGRAYNEQFF	TGCAGCGTTGTCGGAAATAGCGGGAGGGCCTACAATGAGCAGTTCTTC
NA	TRBJ2-7	TRBV27	NA	13	CASSSGTNYEQYF	TGTGCCAGCAGTTCTGGGACAAACTACGAGCAGTACTTC
NA	TRBJ2-1	TRBV27	NA	14	CASSWASDYNEQFF	TGTGCCAGCAGTTGGGCTAGCGATTACAATGAGCAGTTCTTC